Listed below are T cell receptor beta chains from one sample, sequenced in a study of T cell responses to AZD1222 COVID-19 vaccine. The data were produced by immunoSEQ multiplex PCR, yet TCRdb's version contains in-frame clones alone and is incomplete. The sample has about 160,000 clones; almost 90% are singletons. The sequences come from peripheral blood, collected on day 0 of AZD1222 vaccination. The receptors were sampled from an adult in good health. Both conserved end residues are part of each CDR3. A D gene is named only where the DNA matches it firmly. Size values are once, few and many counts, or a class for expanded clones, and some rows have none.

d_gene	abundance	v_gene	j_gene	CDR3aa	CDR3nt
TRBD1	-	TRBV9	TRBJ2-5	CASSATQGPETQYF	TGTGCCAGCAGCGCTACACAGGGGCCCGAGACCCAGTACTTC
-	-	TRBV4-3	TRBJ1-5	CASSQDFGYNQPQHF	TGCGCCAGCAGCCAAGATTTCGGCTACAATCAGCCCCAGCATTTT
-	-	TRBV28	TRBJ1-1	CASSFSEGTEAFF	TGTGCCAGCAGTTTTTCGGAAGGCACTGAAGCTTTCTTT
-	-	TRBV13	TRBJ1-5	CASSPRGEQPQHF	TGTGCCAGCAGCCCGAGGGGGGAACAGCCCCAGCATTTT
TRBD2	-	TRBV5-1	TRBJ2-2	CASSLSSGGYTGELFF	TGCGCCAGCAGCTTGTCTAGCGGGGGATACACCGGGGAGCTGTTTTTT
TRBD1	once	TRBV7-2	TRBJ1-1	CASSSRGRGPAEAFF	TGTGCCAGCAGCTCGAGGGGAAGGGGGCCCGCTGAAGCTTTCTTT
-	-	TRBV6-1	TRBJ2-7	CASSEGDRVNYEQYF	TGTGCCAGCAGTGAAGGGGACCGCGTGAACTACGAGCAGTACTTC
TRBD1	-	TRBV5-1	TRBJ1-4	CASSPVGGPLEKLFF	TGCGCCAGCAGTCCAGTAGGGGGCCCCTTGGAAAAACTGTTTTTT
TRBD1	-	TRBV28	TRBJ1-2	CASSTGQGSAYGYTF	TGTGCCAGCAGTACCGGACAGGGGTCTGCCTATGGCTACACCTTC
-	-	TRBV20-1	TRBJ2-5	CSASEGYQETQYF	TGCAGTGCTAGTGAAGGGTATCAAGAGACCCAGTACTTC
-	-	TRBV5-6	TRBJ1-2	CASSLGQANYGYTF	TGTGCCAGCAGCTTGGGACAGGCTAACTATGGCTACACCTTC
-	-	TRBV3-1/TRBV3-2	TRBJ2-6	CASSQDLGSGANVLTF	TGTGCCAGCAGCCAAGATTTGGGCTCTGGGGCCAACGTCCTGACTTTC
-	-	TRBV7-9	TRBJ1-5	CASSFQHQPQHF	TGTGCCAGCAGCTTTCAACATCAGCCCCAGCATTTT
-	-	TRBV18	TRBJ1-1	CASSPKGGGNTEAFF	TGTGCCAGCTCACCAAAGGGAGGAGGGAACACTGAAGCTTTCTTT
-	once	TRBV2	TRBJ1-6	CASSQAGSYNSPLHF	TGTGCCAGCAGCCAAGCCGGCTCCTATAATTCACCCCTCCACTTT
-	-	TRBV7-8	TRBJ2-5	CASSLLAGQGQETQYF	TGTGCCAGCAGCTTATTAGCAGGGCAAGGCCAAGAGACCCAGTACTTC
-	-	TRBV12-3/TRBV12-4	TRBJ2-2	CASSFGGELFF	TGTGCCAGCAGTTTTGGCGGGGAGCTGTTTTTT
TRBD1	-	TRBV9	TRBJ1-2	CASSVARDRGRVTF	TGTGCCAGCAGCGTAGCGAGGGACAGGGGGCGCGTCACCTTC
TRBD1	-	TRBV4-3	TRBJ1-4	CASSQDAQGMGKLFF	TGCGCCAGCAGCCAAGATGCACAGGGGATGGGAAAACTGTTTTTT
-	-	TRBV5-1	TRBJ2-1	CASSLAGGNEQFF	TGCGCCAGCAGCTTGGCCGGGGGCAATGAGCAGTTCTTC
TRBD1	-	TRBV5-1	TRBJ2-7	CASTDGDRLSYEQYF	TGCGCCAGCACCGACGGGGACAGGCTTTCCTACGAGCAGTACTTC
-	few	TRBV28	TRBJ1-5	CASSPPGEKPQHF	TGTGCCAGCAGTCCCCCAGGGGAGAAGCCCCAGCATTTT